This T cell receptor (beta chain) was identified in a study of tumor-infiltrating lymphocytes in primary liver carcinoma. In the study overall: Samples returned roughly 3.65 to 7.13 million productive TCRbeta reads each. Read depth did not differ significantly between tissue types.

The template, about 510 ng total RNA, yielded TCR beta cDNA made with a constant-region primer. For TCR beta, libraries were produced by three nested multiplex PCR rounds using slightly modified ARM-PCR. Forward primers for TRBV1-TRBV30 and a C-beta reverse primer served the first two PCR rounds, at approximately 10 cycles each. TCRdb called the multiplex PCR reads again in MiXCR, with one record for every CDR3 protein. The data hold about 78,000 distinct CDR3 sequences, with 71% observed a single time. Worth noting for this clonotype: The antigen remains undetermined. Compared with germline, one end of the junction differs, possibly owing to a read error.

Germline V gene data show CDR1 as SGHAT and CDR2 as FQDESV (reference sequence). The CDR3 consists of 17 residues. Whole-study findings and limits: A significantly higher top-250-clone fraction was found in tumors than in blood (p = 0.039). A small share of top clones, only about 7-25%, was found in all five tumor regions. Tumor-adjacent and tumor-blood pairs displayed less overlap than did pairs of tumor regions.

Co-extraction yielded RNA and DNA from around 20-30 mg of unsorted bulk tissue. The genes are TRBV11-1 and TRBJ2-6, with TRBD1 matching over 8 bases. The source of this sequence is an older woman with primary liver carcinoma and hepatitis B virus infection. The sequencing input was liver tumor tissue from sampling region 4. Subset: tumor region T4, right-lateral pole. CDR3 in amino acids: CASNARTGTPRTNVLAF. CDR3 nucleotides: TGTGCCAGCAACGCCAGGACAGGGACTCCTAGGACCAACGTCCTGGCTTTC.